A single sample gave rise to the 22 T cell receptor beta chains below, sequenced in a study of T cell clones after liver transplantation. TCRdb keeps only in-frame clones here, not all; method: immunoSEQ multiplex PCR. The table has some 59,000 clones, about 70% seen once; the top ten hold 8% to 10%. This sample comprised CD4+ T cells from blood, obtained at the 22-month timepoint. The receptor set was obtained from a human patient who received a liver transplant. Some T cells could come from the graft donor.

This chain links TRBV27 with TRBJ2-2; maybe TRBD2 (6 bases). The CDR3 contains 13 residues. V dropped 7 bases and J dropped 6 bases, with 12 bases sitting between them. The germline V gene has CDR1 MNHEY and CDR2 SMNVEV (reference sequence). As DNA, the CDR3 is TGTGCCAGCACCAGGCCTAGCGCCGGGGAGCTGTTTTTT. This sequence encodes CASTRPSAGELFF.

This sequence joins TRBV25-1 and TRBJ2-2, with a possible D match to TRBD1 (6 bases). From germline, CDR1 is MGHDK and CDR2 SYGVNS. The CDR3 has 16 amino acids. V was pared by 5 bases and J by 8 bases, with 21 bases between. CDR3 nucleotide sequence: TGTGCCAGCAGTAAAGAGGGTACAGGGACCCGGGGGGAGCTGTTTTTT. Translation: CASSKEGTGTRGELFF. Full variable domain (remainder filled in from reference TRBV25-1 and TRBJ2-2): EADIYQTPRYLVIGTGKKITLECSQTMGHDKMYWYQQDPGMELHLIHYSYGVNSTEKGDLSSESTVSRIRTEHFPLTLESARPSHTSQYLCASSKEGTGTRGELFFGEGSRLTVL.

This chain joins TRBV5-1 and TRBJ2-5, with D maybe TRBD1 (6 bases). Germline CDR1 and CDR2: SGHRS and YFSETQ. V was clipped by 5 bases and J by 1 base, with 15 bases between them. The CDR3 has 15 residues. The CDR3 reads CASRHTPDSQETQYF. CDR3 nucleotides: TGCGCCAGCAGACATACACCGGACAGCCAAGAGACCCAGTACTTC.

CDR3 amino acids: CASSVAGGLTDTQYF. The DNA for the CDR3 is TGTGCCAGCAGTGTAGCGGGGGGCCTAACAGATACGCAGTATTTT. V and J are TRBV28 and TRBJ2-3; 10 bases fit TRBD2. V lost 5 bases and J lost 3; bases outside the gene matches: 5. The germline V gene encodes CDR1 MDHEN and CDR2 SYDVKM. The CDR3 loop spans 15 amino acids.

This chain uses TRBV4-1 with TRBJ2-3, with D perhaps given as TRBD1 or TRBD2 (5 bases each). CDR1 and CDR2 from the germline V gene are MGHRA and YSYEKL. The V end lost 3 bases, the J end lost 4 bases, and 14 bases lay between the germline ends. CDR3 size: 15 residues. The CDR3 bases are TGCGCCAGCAGCCAGAAGGGGACGGTGGCAGATACGCAGTATTTT. Amino acids: CASSQKGTVADTQYF.

The chain joins TRBV29-1 to TRBJ2-7; 10 bases are a match to TRBD1. Trimming cost V 5 bases and J 3 bases; bases outside gene matches: 1. The CDR3 runs to 12 residues. CDR1 and CDR2 from the germline V gene are SQVTM and ANQGSEA. CDR3 DNA: TGCAGCGTTCGGACAGGGGGCTACGAGCAGTACTTC. The encoded protein is CSVRTGGYEQYF.

The chain links TRBV5-6 to TRBJ2-3, with D possibly TRBD2 on 6 matching bases. Germline CDR1 SGHDT, CDR2 YYEEEE. The CDR3 has 14 amino acids. The ends were cut back, 3 bases at V and 4 bases at J, with 12 bases in the middle. This chain's CDR3 is CASSYGLRSDTQYF. The DNA of the CDR3 is TGTGCCAGCAGCTATGGACTACGTTCAGATACGCAGTATTTT.

The CDR3 region is CASSESWGEQYF. The CDR3 DNA is TGTGCCAGCAGTGAAAGCTGGGGGGAGCAGTACTTC. The chain combines TRBV6-1 with TRBJ2-7, with D perhaps TRBD1 or TRBD2 (5 bases each). The CDR3 consists of 12 residues. V was clipped by 2 bases and J by 7 bases, with 9 bases between them. Germline V gives CDR1 MNHNS, CDR2 SASEGT.

This clone was seen once. V usage is TRBV23-1 and J usage is TRBJ1-6, with D possibly being TRBD1 (5 bases). TRBV23-1 is reported as an ORF; its role is uncertain. Trimming stripped 10 bases from V and 7 bases from J, with 17 bases between. The CDR3 has 14 residues. Written as DNA, the CDR3 is TGCGCCAACCTCGGGGCGGCTCGGAATTCACCCCTCCACTTT. The encoded protein is CANLGAARNSPLHF.

This clone was detected only once. The V gene is TRBV19, the J gene TRBJ1-5; D is undetermined. CDR3 length: 15 residues. V lost 2 bases to trimming and J lost 3 bases, with 11 bases between them. Germline V gene lookup returns CDR1 LNHDA and CDR2 SQIVND (reference sequence). This CDR3 reads CASSIMGGNNQPQHF. CDR3 coding DNA: TGTGCCAGTAGTATAATGGGAGGGAACAATCAGCCCCAGCATTTT.

The chain's CDR3 is CASSSRGEWTEAFF. In DNA form, the CDR3 reads TGTGCCAGCTCCTCTCGCGGGGAGTGGACTGAAGCTTTCTTT. The genes are TRBV18 and TRBJ1-1; D not certain. Looked up from germline, CDR1 is KGHSH and CDR2 is LQKENI. The ends were cut back, 6 bases at V and 5 bases at J, with 16 bases in the middle. The CDR3 length is 14 residues. The full variable domain, rest sourced from reference TRBV18 and TRBJ1-1, is NAGVMQNPRHLVRRRGQEARLRCSPMKGHSHVYWYRQLPEEGLKFMVYLQKENIIDESGMPKERFSAEFPKEGPSILRIQQVVRGDSAAYFCASSSRGEWTEAFFGQGTRLTVV.

The V gene is TRBV6-5, the J gene TRBJ2-3; D is possibly TRBD1 (7 bases). Germline CDR1 and CDR2: MNHEY and SVGAGI. Trimming cost V 6 bases and J 2 bases, with 15 bases left between them. This CDR3 has 15 amino acids. CDR3 sequence: CASSYQGGPTDTQYF. CDR3 DNA sequence: TGTGCCAGCAGCTATCAGGGGGGACCCACAGATACGCAGTATTTT.

CDR3 sequence reads: CASSPLDEQFF. The CDR3, as DNA: TGTGCCAGCAGCCCCCTGGATGAGCAGTTCTTC. The chain couples TRBV7-3 to TRBJ2-1; D uncertain. The ends were cut back, 5 bases at V and 8 bases at J, with 7 bases in the middle. The CDR3 loop spans 11 amino acids. From germline, CDR1 is SGHTA and CDR2 FQGTGA.

With respect to this clone: Other DNA sequences of this sample code for an identical CDR3. The chain combines TRBV5-4 with TRBJ2-5; 10 bases agree with TRBD1. J gave up 2 bases and V 4 bases, and 2 bases lay outside the gene matches. Germline CDR1 SGHNT, CDR2 YYREEE (reference sequence). This CDR3 is built from 14 residues. The CDR3 here is CASSPGQGQETQYF. The CDR3 nucleotides are TGTGCCAGCAGCCCGGGACAGGGGCAAGAGACCCAGTACTTC.

The chain is built from TRBV5-6 and TRBJ2-2; 9 nucleotides line up with TRBD1. Germline V gives CDR1 SGHDT, CDR2 YYEEEE. This CDR3 is built from 15 residues. The junction had 8 bases not matched to a gene; V was cut back by 6 bases and J by 5 bases. In nucleotides, the CDR3 is TGTGCCAGCACCCCCGGACAGGGGAGGACCGGGGAGCTGTTTTTT. The encoded protein is CASTPGQGRTGELFF.

The chain recombines TRBV30 with TRBJ2-3, with D perhaps TRBD2 (6 bases). The germline V gene encodes CDR1 GTSNPN and CDR2 SVGIG (reference sequence). The CDR3 runs to 14 residues. V was clipped by 4 bases and J by 2 bases, with 13 bases between them. This CDR3 is CAWNMGLLTDTQYF. CDR3 in DNA: TGTGCCTGGAACATGGGACTTCTCACAGATACGCAGTATTTT.

The chain links TRBV11-2 to TRBJ2-3, with 11 bases fitting TRBD2. After removal of 6 bases from V and 0 bases from J, the junction contained 5 bases not matched to a gene. CDR1 and CDR2 (germline): SGHAT, FQNNGV. The CDR3 has 16 residues. The CDR3 spells CASSPRLAGSTDTQYF. The CDR3 nucleotides read TGTGCCAGCAGTCCCCGACTAGCGGGGAGCACAGATACGCAGTATTTT.

This clone was seen once. This rearrangement joins TRBV19 to TRBJ2-4, with a possible D match to TRBD1 (6 bases). CDR1 and CDR2 (germline): LNHDA, SQIVND (reference sequence). The V gene lost 4 bases and the J gene lost 6 bases, with 13 bases spanning the gap. This CDR3 is built from 14 residues. CDR3 DNA: TGTGCCAGTAGTAGAGACAGGATTACAAACATTCAGTACTTC. Protein product: CASSRDRITNIQYF.

CDR3 in amino acids: CASSVSTGVANQPQHF. The CDR3, as DNA: TGTGCCAGTAGTGTCTCGACAGGGGTGGCCAATCAGCCCCAGCATTTT. The J gene is TRBJ1-5, the V gene TRBV19; 8 nucleotides match TRBD1. Losses at the gene ends were 5 bases for V and 3 bases for J; bases not matched to a gene: 9. CDR1 LNHDA and CDR2 SQIVND come from the germline V gene (reference sequence). The CDR3 loop spans 16 amino acids.

CDR3 region: CASRMTGGGQPQHF. The CDR3 nucleotides are TGCGCCAGCAGGATGACAGGGGGTGGACAGCCCCAGCATTTT. The V and J genes are TRBV10-2 and TRBJ1-5; 9 positions agree with TRBD1. The germline V gene encodes CDR1 WSHSY and CDR2 SAAADI. Trimming took 6 bases from V and 7 from J; bases not matched to a gene: 7. The CDR3 length is 14 residues.

The rearrangement links TRBV6-1 to TRBJ2-5; D gene uncertain. V lost 10 bases to trimming and J lost 2 bases, with 17 bases between them. The V gene's germline CDR1 is MNHNS and CDR2 SASEGT. The CDR3 consists of 14 residues. This chain's CDR3 is CATQYGPVQETQYF. DNA of the CDR3: TGTGCCACCCAATACGGCCCGGTGCAAGAGACCCAGTACTTC.

The chain carries TRBV15 and TRBJ1-1, with D unresolved. V lost 0 bases to trimming and J lost 1 base, with 9 bases between them. Per germline, CDR1 LNHNV and CDR2 YYDKDF (reference sequence). The CDR3 totals 15 residues. The CDR3 DNA sequence: TGTGCCACCAGCAGAGATGCCTACAGGAACACTGAAGCTTTCTTT. This codes for CATSRDAYRNTEAFF.